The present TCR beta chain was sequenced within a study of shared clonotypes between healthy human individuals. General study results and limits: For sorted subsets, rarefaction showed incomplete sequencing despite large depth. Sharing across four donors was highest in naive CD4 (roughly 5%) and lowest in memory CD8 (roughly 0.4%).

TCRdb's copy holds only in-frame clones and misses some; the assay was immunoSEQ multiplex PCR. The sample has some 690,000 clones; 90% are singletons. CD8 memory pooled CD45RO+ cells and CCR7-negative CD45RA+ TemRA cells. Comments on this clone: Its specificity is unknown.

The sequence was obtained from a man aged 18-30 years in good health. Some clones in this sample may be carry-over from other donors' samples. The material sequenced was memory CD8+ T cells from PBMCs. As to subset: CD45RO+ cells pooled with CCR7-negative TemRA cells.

The CDR3 sequence: CAWSYGVHSNQPQHF. DNA of the CDR3: TGTGCCTGGAGTTACGGGGTACATAGCAATCAGCCCCAGCATTTT. The V gene is TRBV30, the J gene TRBJ1-5; no firm D call. Germline loops: CDR1 GTSNPN, CDR2 SVGIG (reference sequence). V lost 2 bases and J 0 bases, leaving 11 bases between the germline ends. The CDR3 sequence is 15 residues long.